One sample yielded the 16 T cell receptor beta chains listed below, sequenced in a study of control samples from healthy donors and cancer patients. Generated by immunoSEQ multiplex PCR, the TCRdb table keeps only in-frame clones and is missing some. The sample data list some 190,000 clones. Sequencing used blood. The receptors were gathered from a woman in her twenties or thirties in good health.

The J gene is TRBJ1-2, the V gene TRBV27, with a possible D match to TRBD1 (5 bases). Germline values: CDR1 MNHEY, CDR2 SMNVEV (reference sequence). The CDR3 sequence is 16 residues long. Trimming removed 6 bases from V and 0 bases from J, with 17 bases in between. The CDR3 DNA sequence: TGTGCCAGCAGCCGGGACGGCCTCAACCCTAACTATGGCTACACCTTC. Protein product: CASSRDGLNPNYGYTF.

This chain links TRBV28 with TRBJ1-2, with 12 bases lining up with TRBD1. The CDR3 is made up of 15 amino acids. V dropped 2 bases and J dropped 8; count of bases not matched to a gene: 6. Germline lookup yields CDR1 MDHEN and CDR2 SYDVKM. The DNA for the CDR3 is TGTGCCAGCAGTTTAGGGGACAGGGGGCGGAGAGGCTACACCTTC. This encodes CASSLGDRGRRGYTF.

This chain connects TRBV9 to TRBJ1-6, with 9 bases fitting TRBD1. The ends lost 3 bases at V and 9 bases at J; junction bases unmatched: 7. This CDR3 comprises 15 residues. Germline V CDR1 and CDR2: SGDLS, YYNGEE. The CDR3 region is CASSAGTGQSSPLHF. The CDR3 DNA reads TGTGCCAGCAGCGCGGGGACAGGGCAAAGTTCACCCCTCCACTTT.

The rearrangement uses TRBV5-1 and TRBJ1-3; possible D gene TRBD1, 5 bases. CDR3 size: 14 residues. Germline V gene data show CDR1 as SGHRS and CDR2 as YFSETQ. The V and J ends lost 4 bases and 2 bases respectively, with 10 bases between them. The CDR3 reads CASSPDSAGNTIYF. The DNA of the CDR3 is TGCGCCAGCAGCCCCGACAGCGCTGGAAACACCATATATTTT.

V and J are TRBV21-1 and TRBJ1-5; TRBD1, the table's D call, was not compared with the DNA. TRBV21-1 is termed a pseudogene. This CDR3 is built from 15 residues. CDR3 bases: TGTGCCAGCAGCGACCGGGACAGGAAGAATCAGCCCCAGCATTTT. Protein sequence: CASSDRDRKNQPQHF.

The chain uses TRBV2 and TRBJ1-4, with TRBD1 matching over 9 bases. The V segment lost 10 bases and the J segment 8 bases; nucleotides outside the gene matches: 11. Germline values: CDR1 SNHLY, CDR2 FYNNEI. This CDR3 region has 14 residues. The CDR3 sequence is CATSRDRAREKLFF. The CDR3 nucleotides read TGTGCCACTAGCAGGGACAGGGCCCGCGAAAAACTGTTTTTT. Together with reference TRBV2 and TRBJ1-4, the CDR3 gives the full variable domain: EPEVTQTPSHQVTQMGQEVILRCVPISNHLYFYWYRQILGQKVEFLVSFYNNEISEKSEIFDDQFSVERPDGSNFTLKIRSTKLEDSAMYFCATSRDRAREKLFFGSGTQLSVL.

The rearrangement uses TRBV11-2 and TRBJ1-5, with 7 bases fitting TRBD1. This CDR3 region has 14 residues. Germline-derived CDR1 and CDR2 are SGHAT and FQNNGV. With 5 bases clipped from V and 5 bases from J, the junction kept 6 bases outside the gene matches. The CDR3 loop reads CASSRDSLYQPQHF. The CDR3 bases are TGTGCCAGCAGCCGGGACAGCCTCTATCAGCCCCAGCATTTT. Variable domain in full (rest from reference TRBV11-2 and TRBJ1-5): EAGVAQSPRYKIIEKRQSVAFWCNPISGHATLYWYQQILGQGPKLLIQFQNNGVVDDSQLPKDRFSAERLKGVDSTLKIQPAKLEDSAVYLCASSRDSLYQPQHFGDGTRLSIL.

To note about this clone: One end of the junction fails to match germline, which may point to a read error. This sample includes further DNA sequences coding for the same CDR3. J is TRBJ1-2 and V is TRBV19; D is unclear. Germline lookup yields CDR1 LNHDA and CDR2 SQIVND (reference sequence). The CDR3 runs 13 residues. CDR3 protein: CASSIDRESGYTF. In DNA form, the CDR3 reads TGTGCCAGCAGTATCGATAGGGAGTCTGGCTACACCTTC.

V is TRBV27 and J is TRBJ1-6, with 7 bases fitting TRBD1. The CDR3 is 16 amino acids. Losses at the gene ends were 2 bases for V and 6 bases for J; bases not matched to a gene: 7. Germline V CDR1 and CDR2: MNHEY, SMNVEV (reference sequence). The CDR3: CASSLGGGTVNSPLHF. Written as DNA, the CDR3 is TGTGCCAGCAGTTTAGGGGGGGGGACAGTTAATTCACCCCTCCACTTT.

The CDR3 loop reads CASSRGTGVHEQYF. The CDR3 DNA follows: TGTGCCAGCAGCCGCGGGACAGGGGTCCACGAGCAGTACTTC. The chain links TRBV5-6 to TRBJ2-7; 10 nucleotides agree with TRBD1. CDR1 and CDR2 from the germline V gene are SGHDT and YYEEEE. This CDR3 contains 14 residues. Trimming cost V 4 bases and J 5 bases; bases outside gene matches: 6.

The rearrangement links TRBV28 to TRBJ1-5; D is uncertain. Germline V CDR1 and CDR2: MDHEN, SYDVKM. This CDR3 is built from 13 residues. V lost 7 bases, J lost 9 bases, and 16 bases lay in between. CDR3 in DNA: TGTGCCAGCAAAACTGACGCTTTGAGGCCCCAGCATTTT. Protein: CASKTDALRPQHF.

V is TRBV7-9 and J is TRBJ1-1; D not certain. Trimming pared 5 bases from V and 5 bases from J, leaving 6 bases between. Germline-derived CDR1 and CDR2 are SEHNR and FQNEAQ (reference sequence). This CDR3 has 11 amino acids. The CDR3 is CASSRVTEAFF. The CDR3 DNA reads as TGTGCCAGCAGCCGGGTTACTGAAGCTTTCTTT.

The CDR3 is CASSLARRGIGQFF. The CDR3 coding sequence is TGTGCCAGCAGCTTGGCCAGGCGCGGTATAGGGCAGTTCTTC. The chain has TRBV5-6 and TRBJ2-1; no definite D call. This CDR3 spans 14 amino acids. V lost 0 bases and J 12 bases, leaving 16 bases between the germline ends. Germline values: CDR1 SGHDT, CDR2 YYEEEE.

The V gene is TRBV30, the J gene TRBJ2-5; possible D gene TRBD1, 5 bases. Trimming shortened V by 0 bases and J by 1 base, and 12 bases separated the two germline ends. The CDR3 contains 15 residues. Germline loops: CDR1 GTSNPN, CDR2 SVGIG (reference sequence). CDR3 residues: CAWSVEWGPQETQYF. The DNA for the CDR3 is TGTGCCTGGAGTGTCGAATGGGGCCCCCAAGAGACCCAGTACTTC.

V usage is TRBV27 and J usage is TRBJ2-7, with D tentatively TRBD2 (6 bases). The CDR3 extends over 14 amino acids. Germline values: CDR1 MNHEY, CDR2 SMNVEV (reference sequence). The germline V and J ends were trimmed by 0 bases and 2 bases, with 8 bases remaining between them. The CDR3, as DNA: TGTGCCAGCAGTTTATCCCGGGAGACCTACGAGCAGTACTTC. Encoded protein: CASSLSRETYEQYF.

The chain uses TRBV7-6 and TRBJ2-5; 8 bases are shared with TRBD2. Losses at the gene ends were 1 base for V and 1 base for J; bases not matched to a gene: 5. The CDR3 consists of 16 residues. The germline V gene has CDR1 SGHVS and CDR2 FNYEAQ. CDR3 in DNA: TGTGCCAGCAGCTTAGAGCCCCGGGGGGGCCAAGAGACCCAGTACTTC. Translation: CASSLEPRGGQETQYF.